A single sample is the source of the 11 T cell receptor beta chains below, sequenced in a study of blood T cell repertoires in COVID-19. The assay was immunoSEQ multiplex PCR, and TCRdb's table has in-frame clones only and misses some. The sample contains a few hundred thousand clones, approximately 90% of which appear only once. Specimen: peripheral blood. All receptors come from a man aged 30 to 39 who had recovered from COVID-19.

This chain joins TRBV30 and TRBJ2-2; 16 bases line up with TRBD2. Unmatched junction bases numbered 4, after V lost 3 bases and J lost 6 bases. This CDR3 region has 16 residues. Germline lookup yields CDR1 GTSNPN and CDR2 SVGIG (reference sequence). The CDR3 region is CAWRGLAGGQAGELFF. In DNA, the CDR3 is TGTGCCTGGAGGGGACTAGCGGGGGGGCAAGCCGGGGAGCTGTTTTTT. The full variable domain, in which reference TRBV30 and TRBJ2-2 provide the parts outside the CDR3, is SQTIHQWPATLVQPVGSPLSLECTVEGTSNPNLYWYRQAAGRGLQLLFYSVGIGQISSEVPQNLSASRPQDRQFILSSKKLLLSDSGFYLCAWRGLAGGQAGELFFGEGSRLTVL.

This clone has just one count. V is TRBV5-5 and J is TRBJ2-1; 7 bases line up with TRBD2. This CDR3 is built from 15 residues. CDR1 is SGHKS and CDR2 is YYEKEE in the germline V gene (reference sequence). V lost 5 bases and J lost 4; bases outside the gene matches: 9. The CDR3 sequence is CASRVGLGEYNEQFF. DNA of the CDR3: TGTGCCAGCAGAGTTGGACTAGGGGAGTACAATGAGCAGTTCTTC.

The chain uses TRBV24-1 and TRBJ2-5, with D possibly being TRBD1 (6 bases). V gave up 1 base and J gave up 5 bases, with 13 bases separating them. CDR3 size: 15 residues. From germline, CDR1 is KGHDR and CDR2 SFDVKD. CDR3 DNA: TGTGCCACCAGTGATTTTTTAGGGGGTCATGAGACCCAGTACTTC. This translates into CATSDFLGGHETQYF.

V and J are TRBV27 and TRBJ1-2; the match to TRBD1 covers 7 bases. Unmatched junction bases numbered 7, after V lost 5 bases and J lost 1 base. The CDR3 runs to 15 residues. CDR1 and CDR2 (germline): MNHEY, SMNVEV (reference sequence). The CDR3 sequence: CASSSPGTDNYGYTF. The CDR3 nucleotides are TGTGCCAGCAGTAGTCCCGGGACAGATAACTATGGCTACACCTTC.

The chain recombines TRBV6-5 with TRBJ2-5, with a tentative D call TRBD2 (6 bases). Trimming took off 7 bases at V and 4 bases at J, with 13 bases between the two ends. Germline V lookup: CDR1 MNHEY, CDR2 SVGAGI. This CDR3 has 13 residues. The CDR3 DNA reads TGTGCCAGCACCCTGGTCGGGGGAGAGACCCAGTACTTC. It translates to CASTLVGGETQYF.

The chain couples TRBV6-5 to TRBJ2-3; 9 nucleotides agree with TRBD1. The CDR3 loop spans 14 amino acids. J gave up 1 base and V 8 bases, and 4 bases lay outside the gene matches. The germline CDR1 and CDR2 sequences are MNHEY and SVGAGI. The CDR3 nucleotides are TGTGCCAGCCTCTGGGACAGGGGCACAGATACGCAGTATTTT. Translated: CASLWDRGTDTQYF.

The chain carries TRBV5-8 and TRBJ2-1; D is possibly TRBD1 (5 bases). V gave up 4 bases and J gave up 4 bases, with 15 bases separating them. The CDR3 extends over 15 amino acids. Germline lookup yields CDR1 SGHTS and CDR2 YDEGEE. The CDR3: CASSTGVLVYNEQFF. In DNA form, the CDR3 reads TGTGCCAGCAGCACAGGTGTCCTAGTTTACAATGAGCAGTTCTTC.

The CDR3 nucleotides read TGTGCCAGCAGCCGCGACCTCCGGGAGAGGGAAGCCGGGGAGCTGTTTTTT. Its translation is CASSRDLREREAGELFF. The rearrangement links TRBV5-8 to TRBJ2-2, with D possibly matching TRBD2 (6 bases). From germline, CDR1 is SGHTS and CDR2 YDEGEE. The ends were cut back, 4 bases at V and 6 bases at J, with 22 bases in the middle. The CDR3 loop spans 17 amino acids.

The genes are TRBV14 and TRBJ1-2; tentative D call: TRBD1 (5 bases). The V gene's germline CDR1 is SGHDN and CDR2 FVKESK. The CDR3 loop spans 12 amino acids. Trimming shortened V by 4 bases and J by 9 bases, and 12 bases separated the two germline ends. CDR3 sequence: CASSLPSGRYTF. The CDR3 nucleotides are TGTGCCAGCAGCCTCCCCTCAGGGCGCTACACCTTC.

The V gene is TRBV10-3, the J gene TRBJ2-3; D is perhaps TRBD2 (6 bases). V was trimmed by 7 bases and J by 0 bases, leaving 20 bases between them. This CDR3 comprises 17 residues. CDR1 is ENHRY, CDR2 SYGVKD, per germline. Here the CDR3 reads CAITKAAGQSSTDTQYF. The DNA of the CDR3 is TGTGCCATCACCAAAGCGGCGGGGCAGTCTAGCACAGATACGCAGTATTTT.

The chain carries TRBV7-6 and TRBJ2-7; D is ambiguous. Looked up from germline, CDR1 is SGHVS and CDR2 is FNYEAQ. Trimming removed 3 bases at V and 6 bases at J, with 15 bases between. The CDR3 length is 14 residues. The CDR3 reads CASSLVQVEGEQYF. The CDR3 DNA reads TGTGCCAGCAGCTTGGTCCAGGTAGAAGGCGAGCAGTACTTC.